This record looks at one T cell receptor (beta chain) sequence and its context. This CDR3 has 15 amino acids. V lost 3 bases to trimming and J lost 5 bases; unmatched junction nucleotides: 4. Germline V gene data show CDR1 as DFQATT and CDR2 as SNEGSKA (reference sequence). This sample is drawn from a study of early T cells in non-severe SARS-CoV-2 infection. Individual cDNA molecules received unique molecular identifiers during library preparation. TCRdb reanalysed the 5' RACE reads using MiXCR and keeps one entry per CDR3 protein. Of about 55,000 distinct CDR3 sequences detected, 9.5% to 15% appear once; the ten largest clones hold about 4%.

This receptor was taken from an adult who was a healthcare worker with PCR-confirmed SARS-CoV-2 infection or an uninfected control (not recorded which). This chain joins TRBV20-1 and TRBJ2-3; 14 bases are a match to TRBD2. Sequenced sample: whole blood. CDR3: CSARLGLAGGDTQYF. CDR3 DNA sequence: TGCAGTGCTAGGTTAGGACTAGCGGGAGGAGATACGCAGTATTTT.